Shown below are 27 T cell receptor beta chains from a single sample sequenced in a study of patients and donors after allogeneic stem cell transplantation. MiXCR, run by TCRdb on the RT-PCR reads, gives a single entry per CDR3 protein. The sample contains 150,000 to 200,000 distinct CDR3 sequences, approximately 30% of which appear only once. The source material was blood, either unsorted or a sorted T cell fraction (not recorded which). These receptors were obtained from a human donor who was either an allogeneic HSCT recipient or a stem cell or donor lymphocyte infusion donor (not recorded which). It is not recorded whose cells these are; they may come from a transplant donor.

This clonotype appeared a few times. The chain links TRBV6-2 or TRBV6-3 to TRBJ2-1, with D unclear. This CDR3 has 14 residues. Germline loops: CDR1 MNHEY, CDR2 SVGEGT. The germline V and J ends were trimmed by 8 bases and 3 bases, with 14 bases remaining between them. CDR3 DNA sequence: TGTGCCAGCGAGCCAAGGCCTTTCTACAATGAGCAGTTCTTC. This translates into CASEPRPFYNEQFF.

The table lists this clonotype with many counts. CDR3 residues: CASSWGNQPQHF. Written as DNA, the CDR3 is TGTGCCAGCAGTTGGGGCAATCAGCCCCAGCATTTT. The rearrangement uses TRBV12-3 or TRBV12-4 and TRBJ1-5, with unresolved D. V shed 4 bases and J shed 2 bases, with 3 bases lying between them. CDR3 length: 12 residues.

The V call is TRBV9, the J call TRBJ2-1; 11 bases match TRBD2. The germline CDR1 and CDR2 sequences are SGDLS and YYNGEE. The ends lost 4 bases at V and 9 bases at J; junction bases unmatched: 12. The CDR3 spans 16 residues. The CDR3 loop is CASSFQGSGRATEQFF. In DNA, the CDR3 is TGTGCCAGCAGCTTCCAGGGTAGCGGGAGGGCCACTGAGCAGTTCTTC.

The J gene is TRBJ2-3, the V gene TRBV5-1, with a possible D match to TRBD1 (5 bases). The CDR3 totals 14 residues. Trimming removed 4 bases at V and 2 bases at J, with 11 bases between. The germline V gene encodes CDR1 SGHRS and CDR2 YFSETQ. The CDR3 loop is CASSIDSFTDTQYF. In DNA form, the CDR3 reads TGCGCCAGCAGCATAGACAGCTTCACAGATACGCAGTATTTT.

This clonotype was seen a few times. V is TRBV25-1 and J is TRBJ2-7; D possibly corresponds to TRBD2 (6 bases). V lost 1 base and J lost 0, with 7 bases in between. CDR1 is MGHDK, CDR2 SYGVNS, per germline. The CDR3 is made up of 14 amino acids. The CDR3 bases are TGTGCCAGCAGTGAATTGGGGGGCTCCTACGAGCAGTACTTC. It translates to CASSELGGSYEQYF.

This clonotype was found many times. The chain employs TRBV5-6 and TRBJ1-4; 8 nucleotides match TRBD1. Unmatched junction bases numbered 9, after V lost 4 bases and J lost 7 bases. Germline V gives CDR1 SGHDT, CDR2 YYEEEE. This CDR3 is 15 amino acids long. CDR3 nucleotides: TGTGCCAGCAGCCATCCAGGGGGCGCAGGTGAAAAACTGTTTTTT. Its translation: CASSHPGGAGEKLFF.

The sample holds one count of this clonotype. This chain joins TRBV6-5 and TRBJ2-1; TRBD1 matches 10 bases. The CDR3 covers 15 residues. The ends lost 8 bases at V and 10 bases at J; junction bases unmatched: 14. Germline values: CDR1 MNHEY, CDR2 SVGAGI. The CDR3 reads CASVTWDRGLQEQFF. Written as DNA, the CDR3 is TGTGCCAGCGTGACTTGGGACAGGGGCCTACAAGAGCAGTTCTTC.

V is TRBV5-1 and J is TRBJ2-1; 9 bases are a match to TRBD1. With V trimmed by 0 bases and J by 3 bases, 7 bases remained unmatched. Germline CDR1 SGHRS, CDR2 YFSETQ. The length of the CDR3 is 17 residues. The CDR3: CASSLALGQGRYNEQFF. DNA of the CDR3: TGCGCCAGCAGCTTGGCTTTGGGACAGGGCCGCTACAATGAGCAGTTCTTC.

This clonotype has only a few counts. The rearrangement uses TRBV9 and TRBJ1-2, with D possibly matching TRBD1 (5 bases). This CDR3 spans 16 amino acids. Trimming removed 3 bases at V and 2 bases at J, with 17 bases between. Looked up from germline, CDR1 is SGDLS and CDR2 is YYNGEE. CDR3 sequence reads: CASSGEQVPANYGYTF. The DNA of the CDR3 is TGTGCCAGCAGCGGGGAACAGGTCCCGGCCAACTATGGCTACACCTTC.

This clonotype appeared a few times. The rearrangement uses TRBV20-1 and TRBJ1-2; D not certain. Looked up from germline, CDR1 is DFQATT and CDR2 is SNEGSKA (reference sequence). The CDR3 contains 13 residues. Trimming took off 1 base at V and 0 bases at J, with 6 bases between the two ends. The CDR3 DNA reads TGCAGTGCTAGAGCCGCATCTAACTATGGCTACACCTTC. Protein: CSARAASNYGYTF.

This clonotype occurred a few times. V is TRBV20-1 and J is TRBJ2-1; 10 bases agree with TRBD2. Germline V gene sequence: CDR1 DFQATT, CDR2 SNEGSKA (reference sequence). The CDR3 length is 14 residues. The ends lost 6 bases at V and 8 bases at J; junction bases unmatched: 10. CDR3 DNA sequence: TGCAGTGCCCCCTTAGCGGGAGGACCCGATGAGCAGTTCTTC. Protein: CSAPLAGGPDEQFF.

The chain has TRBV6-6 and TRBJ1-1; weak D call: TRBD1 (5 bases). V dropped 4 bases and J dropped 6 bases, with 15 bases sitting between them. CDR1 and CDR2 from the germline V gene are MNHNY and SVGAGI (reference sequence). The CDR3 loop spans 14 amino acids. The chain's CDR3 is CASSFLQATAEAFF. CDR3 nucleotide sequence: TGTGCCAGCAGTTTTCTACAGGCCACCGCTGAAGCTTTCTTT.

This clonotype was detected only a few times. The chain links TRBV9 to TRBJ2-1, with D hard to call. Germline CDR1 and CDR2: SGDLS and YYNGEE. Trimming stripped 0 bases from V and 2 bases from J, with 6 bases between. This CDR3 is built from 14 residues. The CDR3 is CASSVDRAYNEQFF. The CDR3 DNA reads TGTGCCAGCAGCGTAGACCGAGCCTACAATGAGCAGTTCTTC.

In regard to this clonotype: No conserved phenylalanine or tryptophan ends this CDR3, so it is likely a read error. DNA of the CDR3: TGTGCCAGCAGCCTAGCCCCTAATCTAGCGCCACACTACGAGCAGTACTTA. The encoded protein is CASSLAPNLAPHYEQYL. The chain is built from TRBV7-9 and TRBJ2-7, with a weak D call TRBD2 (6 bases). The CDR3 spans 17 residues. CDR1 is SEHNR, CDR2 FQNEAQ, per germline (reference sequence).

A few counts support this clonotype. The rearrangement links TRBV4-1 to TRBJ2-4, with D uncertain. Trimming stripped 1 base from V and 2 bases from J, with 6 bases between. Germline V gene data show CDR1 as MGHRA and CDR2 as YSYEKL. This CDR3 spans 14 amino acids. The CDR3: CASSQVITKNIQYF. The CDR3 DNA reads as TGCGCCAGCAGCCAAGTTATAACCAAAAACATTCAGTACTTC.

This clonotype came up a few times. The chain uses TRBV7-9 and TRBJ2-3; D perhaps matches TRBD2 (7 bases). This CDR3 has 16 amino acids. The ends were cut back, 6 bases at V and 1 base at J, with 17 bases in the middle. CDR1 SEHNR and CDR2 FQNEAQ come from the germline V gene (reference sequence). In DNA form, the CDR3 reads TGTGCCAGCAGGCCCCCCGGGGGGCCTGGCACAGATACGCAGTATTTT. It translates to CASRPPGGPGTDTQYF.

This clonotype has just a few counts. V is TRBV4-3 and J is TRBJ2-2; 9 positions match TRBD2. J was trimmed by 4 bases and V by 2 bases; bases with no gene match: 11. The germline CDR1 and CDR2 sequences are LGHNA and YSLEER. This CDR3 has 18 amino acids. CDR3 DNA: TGCGCCAGCAGCCAAAAACCCACCGGGACTAGCTTCACCGGGGAGCTGTTTTTT. This translates into CASSQKPTGTSFTGELFF.

CDR3 protein: CATSRVLGQGEAFF. The CDR3 DNA sequence: TGTGCCACCAGCAGAGTATTAGGACAGGGCGAAGCTTTCTTT. This rearrangement joins TRBV15 to TRBJ1-1, with 8 bases that match TRBD1. This CDR3 contains 14 residues. CDR1 is LNHNV, CDR2 YYDKDF, per germline (reference sequence). V trimming: 1 base; J trimming: 8 bases; junction bases outside the gene matches: 6.

V is TRBV7-9 and J is TRBJ2-3; 7 positions match TRBD2. Germline V gene lookup returns CDR1 SEHNR and CDR2 FQNEAQ (reference sequence). CDR3 length: 16 residues. The junction had 14 bases not matched to a gene; V was cut back by 5 bases and J by 6 bases. The CDR3: CASSPPGTIYWDTQYF. The CDR3, as DNA: TGTGCCAGCAGCCCTCCCGGGACTATTTATTGGGATACGCAGTATTTT.

This clonotype was seen a handful of times. The J gene is TRBJ2-4, the V gene TRBV29-1, with 10 bases fitting TRBD1. The CDR3 is made up of 13 amino acids. The V segment lost 6 bases and the J segment 5 bases; nucleotides outside the gene matches: 4. Per the germline V gene, CDR1 is SQVTM and CDR2 is ANQGSEA. CDR3 in DNA: TGCAGCGTCGTGACAGGGGGCGAAAACATTCAGTACTTC. It specifies CSVVTGGENIQYF. The complete variable domain, with remaining parts taken from reference TRBV29-1 and TRBJ2-4, reads SAVISQKPSRDICQRGTSLTIQCQVDSQVTMMFWYRQQPGQSLTLIATANQGSEATYESGFVIDKFPISRPNLTFSTLTVSNMSPEDSSIYLCSVVTGGENIQYFGAGTRLSVL.

This chain links TRBV20-1 with TRBJ2-7; the match to TRBD1 covers 8 bases. CDR3 size: 15 residues. Germline assignment: CDR1 DFQATT and CDR2 SNEGSKA (reference sequence). Germline trimming cut 2 bases from V and 2 bases from J; bases unmatched to any gene: 8. CDR3 sequence: CSARSSGTGTYEQYF. The CDR3 DNA follows: TGCAGTGCTAGATCCTCCGGGACAGGCACCTACGAGCAGTACTTC.

This chain links TRBV20-1 with TRBJ1-6; D unresolved. V lost 0 bases and J 3 bases, leaving 9 bases between the germline ends. CDR1 is DFQATT, CDR2 SNEGSKA, per germline (reference sequence). The CDR3 covers 15 residues. The CDR3 DNA reads TGCAGTGCTAGAGATCCTGTCCGCTATAATTCACCCCTCCACTTT. Its protein is CSARDPVRYNSPLHF.

The chain has TRBV29-1 and TRBJ2-7; D gene uncertain. This CDR3 is 13 amino acids long. The V and J ends lost 0 bases and 4 bases respectively, with 10 bases between them. Looked up from germline, CDR1 is SQVTM and CDR2 is ANQGSEA. In DNA form, the CDR3 reads TGCAGCGTTGAAGATCAGGTGGGGTACGAGCAGTACTTC. Protein product: CSVEDQVGYEQYF.

J is TRBJ1-5 and V is TRBV20-1, with D possibly being TRBD1 (5 bases). Trimming removed 3 bases from V and 2 bases from J, with 17 bases in between. Germline V gives CDR1 DFQATT, CDR2 SNEGSKA (reference sequence). This CDR3 region has 16 residues. The CDR3 here is CSASAPQGWGNQPQHF. CDR3 DNA sequence: TGCAGTGCTAGTGCCCCGCAGGGATGGGGCAATCAGCCCCAGCATTTT.

Of note for this clonotype: The DNA is left out, because the CDR3 cannot be placed on it with certainty; the CDR3 is given as TCRdb lists it. The chain combines TRBV7-9 with TRBJ2-6; TRBD2 is the table's D call, not checked against the DNA. The CDR3 contains 15 residues when both ends are counted. The germline gives CDR1 SEHNR, CDR2 FQNEAQ (reference sequence). The CDR3 protein is CASFLWRTGANVLTF.

V usage is TRBV6-2 or TRBV6-3 and J usage is TRBJ2-7, with D hard to call. Per germline, CDR1 MNHEY and CDR2 SVGEGT. Between the trimmed V and J ends, which lost 7 bases and 3 bases, there was a span of 10 bases. This CDR3 is 12 amino acids long. CDR3 protein: CASKRDYYEQYF. CDR3 coding DNA: TGTGCCAGCAAACGTGATTACTACGAGCAGTACTTC.

V is TRBV6-5 and J is TRBJ2-7, with D possibly TRBD2 on 5 matching bases. CDR3 length equals 12 residues. V lost 8 bases, J lost 4 bases, and 12 bases lay in between. Germline CDR1 is MNHEY and CDR2 is SVGAGI. CDR3 sequence (DNA): TGTGCCAGCGGTGGACTCCCGTACGAGCAGTACTTC. It is translated as CASGGLPYEQYF.